Each of the 9 T cell receptor beta chains below was sequenced from the same sample in a study of cytomegalovirus exposure and HLA in healthy donors. Libraries were prepared by immunoSEQ multiplex PCR; TCRdb keeps only in-frame clonotypes and omits some of them. The sample records some 330,000 clones, 80% to 90% being singletons. The specimen was PBMCs. These receptors were taken from a young woman in good health and CMV-seronegative.

The rearrangement links TRBV7-2 to TRBJ2-5; D is possibly TRBD2 (6 bases). The ends were cut back, 2 bases at V and 4 bases at J, with 11 bases in the middle. The CDR3 covers 14 residues. CDR1 and CDR2 (germline): SGHTA, FQGNSA. CDR3 residues: CASSLQGLGETQYF. The DNA of the CDR3 is TGTGCCAGCAGCTTACAGGGACTTGGAGAGACCCAGTACTTC.

V and J are TRBV10-3 and TRBJ2-5; tentative D call: TRBD2 (5 bases). The CDR3 runs 13 residues. Germline V lookup: CDR1 ENHRY, CDR2 SYGVKD. V was trimmed by 6 bases and J by 2 bases, leaving 10 bases between them. CDR3 nucleotide sequence: TGTGCCATCAGCCCGAGGGAACAAGAGACCCAGTACTTC. It yields the protein CAISPREQETQYF.

The rearrangement links TRBV9 to TRBJ2-1; D is undetermined. Trimming shortened V by 0 bases and J by 0 bases, and 7 bases separated the two germline ends. The CDR3 contains 15 residues. Germline V CDR1 and CDR2: SGDLS, YYNGEE. This CDR3 reads CASSVAWSSYNEQFF. The CDR3 DNA reads as TGTGCCAGCAGCGTAGCTTGGAGCTCCTACAATGAGCAGTTCTTC.

This sequence joins TRBV6-5 and TRBJ2-7; 9 bases line up with TRBD1. The CDR3 sequence is 16 residues long. The V segment lost 1 base and the J segment 5 bases; nucleotides outside the gene matches: 9. The germline V gene has CDR1 MNHEY and CDR2 SVGAGI. The CDR3 region is CASSYWVGQGFHEQYF. DNA of the CDR3: TGTGCCAGCAGTTACTGGGTGGGACAGGGTTTCCACGAGCAGTACTTC.

The chain uses TRBV11-3 and TRBJ1-1; TRBD1 matches 7 bases. The CDR3 sequence is 16 residues long. J lost 3 bases, V lost 3 bases, and 10 bases had no gene match. Germline CDR1 is SGHNT and CDR2 is YENEEA. The CDR3 bases are TGTGCCAGCAGCTTGGGACAAGGGGGCTCCGACACTGAAGCTTTCTTT. Amino acids: CASSLGQGGSDTEAFF. Drawing the rest from reference TRBV11-3 and TRBJ1-1, the complete variable domain is EAGVVQSPRYKIIEKKQPVAFWCNPISGHNTLYWYLQNLGQGPELLIRYENEEAVDDSQLPKDRFSAERLKGVDSTLKIQPAELGDSAVYLCASSLGQGGSDTEAFFGQGTRLTVV.

This clone was seen just once. The chain combines TRBV27 with TRBJ2-1; 9 bases line up with TRBD1. Germline V gene data show CDR1 as MNHEY and CDR2 as SMNVEV (reference sequence). This CDR3 has 15 residues. Trimming at V came to 3 bases and at J to 2 bases, leaving 2 bases not matched to a gene. CDR3 in amino acids: CASSFDRGTYNEQFF. The DNA for the CDR3 is TGTGCCAGCAGTTTCGACAGGGGGACCTACAATGAGCAGTTCTTC.

The chain employs TRBV13 and TRBJ2-2; TRBD2 agrees at 10 bases. The CDR3 totals 16 residues. The germline gives CDR1 PRHDT, CDR2 FYEKMQ (reference sequence). J was trimmed by 6 bases and V by 3 bases; bases with no gene match: 7. For the CDR3, the DNA is TGTGCCAGCAGCTTGGGGCTAGCGGGAGCTTCCGGGGAGCTGTTTTTT. It is translated as CASSLGLAGASGELFF.

V and J are TRBV2 and TRBJ2-1; D uncertain. Germline V CDR1 and CDR2: SNHLY, FYNNEI. CDR3 size: 10 residues. Trimming left V 8 bases short and J 5 bases short, with 4 bases between. In DNA form, the CDR3 reads TGTGCCAGCGGAGACAATGAGCAGTTCTTC. Its protein is CASGDNEQFF.

The CDR3 here is CSVGVSGLAGGRSNEQFF. The CDR3 nucleotides are TGCAGCGTGGGGGTTTCGGGACTAGCGGGAGGGAGGAGCAATGAGCAGTTCTTC. The rearrangement uses TRBV29-1 and TRBJ2-1; TRBD2 matches 16 bases. Looked up from germline, CDR1 is SQVTM and CDR2 is ANQGSEA. The CDR3 consists of 18 residues. The ends lost 6 bases at V and 6 bases at J; junction bases unmatched: 14.